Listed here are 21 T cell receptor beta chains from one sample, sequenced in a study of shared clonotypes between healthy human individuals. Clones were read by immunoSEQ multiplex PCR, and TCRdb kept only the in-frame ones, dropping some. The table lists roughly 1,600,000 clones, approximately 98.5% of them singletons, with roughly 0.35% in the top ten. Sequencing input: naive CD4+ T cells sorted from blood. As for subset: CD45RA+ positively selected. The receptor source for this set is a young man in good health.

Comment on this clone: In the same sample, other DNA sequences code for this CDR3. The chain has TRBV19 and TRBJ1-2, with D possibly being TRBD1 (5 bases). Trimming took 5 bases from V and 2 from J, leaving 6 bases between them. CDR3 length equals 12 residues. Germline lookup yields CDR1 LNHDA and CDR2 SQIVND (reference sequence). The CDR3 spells CASSDSNYGYTF. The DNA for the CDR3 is TGTGCCAGTAGTGACAGCAACTATGGCTACACCTTC.

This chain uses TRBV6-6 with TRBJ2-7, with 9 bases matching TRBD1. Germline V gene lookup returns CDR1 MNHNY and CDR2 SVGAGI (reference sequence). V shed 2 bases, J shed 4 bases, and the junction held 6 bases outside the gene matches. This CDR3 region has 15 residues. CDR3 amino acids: CASSYTTGGPYEQYF. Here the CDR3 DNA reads TGTGCCAGCAGTTACACGACAGGGGGGCCGTACGAGCAGTACTTC.

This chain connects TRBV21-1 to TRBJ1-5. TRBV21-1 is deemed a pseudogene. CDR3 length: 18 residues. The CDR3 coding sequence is TGTGCCAGCAGCAAAAACCCCAACGGGAGGCGACGCAATCAGCCCCAGCATTTT. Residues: CASSKNPNGRRRNQPQHF.

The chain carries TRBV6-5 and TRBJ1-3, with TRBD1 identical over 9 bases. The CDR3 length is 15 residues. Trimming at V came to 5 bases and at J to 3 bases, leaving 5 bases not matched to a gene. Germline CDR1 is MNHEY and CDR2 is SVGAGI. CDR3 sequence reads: CASSQYRGLGNTIYF. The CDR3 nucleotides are TGTGCCAGCAGTCAGTACAGGGGGCTTGGAAACACCATATATTTT.

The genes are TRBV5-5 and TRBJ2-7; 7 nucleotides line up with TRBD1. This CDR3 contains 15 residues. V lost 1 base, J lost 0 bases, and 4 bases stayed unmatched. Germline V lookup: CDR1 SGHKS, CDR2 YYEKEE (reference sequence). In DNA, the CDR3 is TGTGCCAGCAGCTTGTCCGCAGGGGGCTCCTACGAGCAGTACTTC. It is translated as CASSLSAGGSYEQYF.

The CDR3 region has the DNA TGTGCCTGGAGTGTACGCCTATCGCGGGAGCTGTTTTTT. Its translation is CAWSVRLSRELFF. The chain has TRBV30 and TRBJ2-2; no clear D gene. V lost 0 bases, J lost 9 bases, and 11 bases lay in between. The germline CDR1 and CDR2 sequences are GTSNPN and SVGIG (reference sequence). This CDR3 has 13 residues. Using reference TRBV30 and TRBJ2-2 for the parts outside the CDR3, the full variable domain is SQTIHQWPATLVQPVGSPLSLECTVEGTSNPNLYWYRQAAGRGLQLLFYSVGIGQISSEVPQNLSASRPQDRQFILSSKKLLLSDSGFYLCAWSVRLSRELFFGEGSRLTVL.

This CDR3 is CASSDLAGRGNEQFF. The CDR3 coding sequence is TGCGCCAGCAGCGACCTAGCGGGACGGGGCAATGAGCAGTTCTTC. This chain uses TRBV5-1 with TRBJ2-1, with TRBD2 matching over 9 bases. The V gene end was trimmed by 4 bases and the J gene end by 6 bases; junction bases not matched to a gene: 8. There are 15 residues in the CDR3. Germline V gene sequence: CDR1 SGHRS, CDR2 YFSETQ.

The CDR3 loop reads CASSVGRREYNEQFF. CDR3 coding DNA: TGTGCCAGCAGCGTAGGAAGGCGGGAATACAATGAGCAGTTCTTC. The genes are TRBV9 and TRBJ2-1, with D possibly being TRBD2 (6 bases). V was clipped by 0 bases and J by 4 bases, with 11 bases between them. Germline V gene data show CDR1 as SGDLS and CDR2 as YYNGEE. The CDR3 runs to 15 residues.

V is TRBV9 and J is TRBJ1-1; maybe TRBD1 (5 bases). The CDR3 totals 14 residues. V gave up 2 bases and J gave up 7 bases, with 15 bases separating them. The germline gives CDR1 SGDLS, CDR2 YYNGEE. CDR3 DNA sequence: TGTGCCAGCAGCGTCTCCGGGACTCAAGATGAAGCTTTCTTT. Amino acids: CASSVSGTQDEAFF.

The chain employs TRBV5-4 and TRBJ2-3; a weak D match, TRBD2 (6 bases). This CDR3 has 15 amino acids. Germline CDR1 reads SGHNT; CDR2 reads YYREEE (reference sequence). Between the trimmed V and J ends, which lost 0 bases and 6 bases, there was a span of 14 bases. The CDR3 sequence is CASSLVVGGRDTQYF. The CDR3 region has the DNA TGTGCCAGCAGCTTGGTTGTCGGTGGGAGGGATACGCAGTATTTT.

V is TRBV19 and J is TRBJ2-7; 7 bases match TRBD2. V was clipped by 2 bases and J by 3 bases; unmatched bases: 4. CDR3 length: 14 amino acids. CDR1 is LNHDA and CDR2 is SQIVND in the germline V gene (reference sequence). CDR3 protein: CASSISSGVYEQYF. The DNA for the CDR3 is TGTGCCAGTAGTATATCTAGCGGCGTCTACGAGCAGTACTTC.

The CDR3 DNA reads TGTGCCAGCACTACCCCGACTAGCGGCACAGATACGCAGTATTTT. Translating gives CASTTPTSGTDTQYF. The rearrangement uses TRBV7-2 and TRBJ2-3; TRBD2 matches 8 bases. V shed 7 bases, J shed 1 base, and the junction held 7 bases outside the gene matches. Germline loops: CDR1 SGHTA, CDR2 FQGNSA. The CDR3 is made up of 15 amino acids.

The CDR3 DNA reads TGTGCCAGCAGCCTCCGACAGGGGGCGAACGAGCAGTACTTC. This gives the protein CASSLRQGANEQYF. V usage is TRBV4-2 and J usage is TRBJ2-7; 10 bases line up with TRBD1. J lost 5 bases, V lost 4 bases, and 5 bases had no gene match. The CDR3 extends over 14 amino acids. The germline CDR1 and CDR2 sequences are LGHNA and YNFKEQ.

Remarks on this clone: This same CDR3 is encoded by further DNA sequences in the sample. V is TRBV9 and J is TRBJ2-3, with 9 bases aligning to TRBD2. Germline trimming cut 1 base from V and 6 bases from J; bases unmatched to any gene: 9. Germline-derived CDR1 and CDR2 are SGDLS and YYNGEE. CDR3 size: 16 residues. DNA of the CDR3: TGTGCCAGCAGCGTAAGGCTAGCGGGGATCTCTGATACGCAGTATTTT. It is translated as CASSVRLAGISDTQYF.

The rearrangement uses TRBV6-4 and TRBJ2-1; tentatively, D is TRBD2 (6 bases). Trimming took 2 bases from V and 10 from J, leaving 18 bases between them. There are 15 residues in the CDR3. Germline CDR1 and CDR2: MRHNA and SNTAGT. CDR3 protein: CASSDGGTPLREQFF. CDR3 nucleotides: TGTGCCAGCAGTGACGGCGGGACTCCACTTCGGGAGCAGTTCTTC.

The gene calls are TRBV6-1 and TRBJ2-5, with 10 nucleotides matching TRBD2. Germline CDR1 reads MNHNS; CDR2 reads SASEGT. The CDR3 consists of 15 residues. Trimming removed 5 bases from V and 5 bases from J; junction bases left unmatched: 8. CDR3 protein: CASSTPSGSSETQYF. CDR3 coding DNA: TGTGCCAGCAGTACCCCTAGCGGGAGCTCGGAGACCCAGTACTTC.

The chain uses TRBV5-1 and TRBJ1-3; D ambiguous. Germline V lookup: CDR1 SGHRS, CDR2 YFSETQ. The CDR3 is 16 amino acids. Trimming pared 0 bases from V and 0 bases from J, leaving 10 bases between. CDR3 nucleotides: TGCGCCAGCAGCTTGGGTTTGAACCCCTCTGGAAACACCATATATTTT. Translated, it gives CASSLGLNPSGNTIYF.

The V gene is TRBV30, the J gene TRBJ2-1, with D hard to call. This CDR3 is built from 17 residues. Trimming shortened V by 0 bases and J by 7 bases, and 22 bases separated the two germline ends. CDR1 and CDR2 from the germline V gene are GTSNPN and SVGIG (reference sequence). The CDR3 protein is CAWSVLGGRAPRNEQFF. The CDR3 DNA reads TGTGCCTGGAGTGTACTGGGCGGACGGGCCCCGCGAAATGAGCAGTTCTTC.

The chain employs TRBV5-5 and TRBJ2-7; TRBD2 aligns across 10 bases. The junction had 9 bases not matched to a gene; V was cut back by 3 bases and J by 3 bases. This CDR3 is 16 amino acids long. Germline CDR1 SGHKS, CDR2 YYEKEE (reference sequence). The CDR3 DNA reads TGTGCCAGCAGCTCCCGGGCTAGCGGGAGTATCTACGAGCAGTACTTC. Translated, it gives CASSSRASGSIYEQYF.

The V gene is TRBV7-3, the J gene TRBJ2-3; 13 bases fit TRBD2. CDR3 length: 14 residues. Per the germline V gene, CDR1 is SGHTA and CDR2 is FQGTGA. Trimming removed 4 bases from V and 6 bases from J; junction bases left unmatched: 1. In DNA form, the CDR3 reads TGTGCCAGCAGCTCGACTAGCGGGAGGGATACGCAGTATTTT. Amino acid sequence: CASSSTSGRDTQYF.

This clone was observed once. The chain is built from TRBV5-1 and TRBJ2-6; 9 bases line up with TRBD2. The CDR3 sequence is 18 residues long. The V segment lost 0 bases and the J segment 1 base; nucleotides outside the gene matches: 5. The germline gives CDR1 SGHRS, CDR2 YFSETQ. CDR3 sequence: CASSLVSGRRSGANVLTF. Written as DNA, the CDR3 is TGCGCCAGCAGCTTGGTCAGCGGGAGGAGGTCTGGGGCCAACGTCCTGACTTTC.